This TCR beta chain was sequenced in a study of T cell responses to AZD1222 COVID-19 vaccine listed by TCRdb under 2021. Turning to the overall study: A total of 233 trial participants underwent TCR sequencing, of whom roughly 210 had received two doses of AZD1222 and some 26 had received two doses of the MenACWY control vaccine. Trial participants were enrolled by age into 18-55, 56-69 and 70-plus year subgroups, with about 150, 28 and 57 TCR-sequenced participants respectively.

The intended sense of this specimen's time point label: sample from adult after SARS-CoV-2 infection, after symptom onset. Two convalescent COVID-19 patients, sampled after symptom onset from adults with prior SARS-CoV-2 infection, were also TCR-sequenced for comparison. Findings and caveats that apply to the study as a whole: Only five to seven AZD1222 recipients were SARS-CoV-2 seropositive at baseline, limiting conclusions about previously exposed vaccinees. Most participants were white British and females outnumbered males, and the authors suggested that clonal diversity may have been underestimated. Because no day 14 peak-response samples were available, repertoires were characterized only after the peak T cell response. In the small 56-69-year group, the increase in depth fell short of significance, most likely because of low power. After two AZD1222 doses, spike-specific TCR breadth and depth were significantly higher than at day 0 and than in MenACWY recipients. Nearly half of unique spike-specific TCRs reportedly recognized epitopes outside regions mutated in the B.1.351 and B.1.1.7 variants. The whole spike protein was spanned by vaccine-associated CD4 TCRs, and dominant responses were seen in regions 160-218 and 743-854.

The CDR3 regions of human TCRbeta chains were analyzed by immunosequencing. The published analysis was carried out like this. TCRs in the repertoires were compared against a reference library of SARS-CoV-2-specific TCRs that had been generated with the MIRA antigen-specificity platform. Breadth meant the fraction of unique TCRs that were SARS-CoV-2-associated, whereas depth meant the fraction of total T cells that were SARS-CoV-2-associated. Each spike-specific TCR was assigned to its reactive spike region and to a CD4 or CD8 class using the MIRA data. Log10-transformed breadth and depth values were compared by one-way ANOVA with Sidak's multiple comparisons tests. In TCRdb, the immuneACCESS table is reduced to in-frame sequences with V and J assigned. These tables do not hold every clone; where another copy was compared, an unresolved V gene accounts for under half, and the others remain unexplained. V and J calls and clone size come straight from that table; D and trimming were deduced from the DNA. The sample yields over 110,000 clones; about 92% were counted once. Roughly an eighth of the sample is taken by the ten largest.

Points on this clone: Its recognized antigen is unknown. It has no much larger one-base neighbor in the sample; base qualities were not kept.

The CDR3 has 15 amino acids, counting the end cysteine and phenylalanine. The read is trimmed to its CDR3 DNA, 45 bases read in frame from base 1. Trimming removed 1 base from V and 7 bases from J, leaving 16 bases between the germline ends. CDR1 SGHTA and CDR2 FQGNSA are derived from the germline V gene. Recombination connected TRBV7-2 to TRBJ1-1, with no reliable assignment of the D segment. This sequence originates from an adult who had recovered from COVID-19. Sequenced here: peripheral blood, sampled after recovery from COVID-19. The CDR3 has the sequence CASSLVGKAGHEAFF. The DNA is TGTGCCAGCAGCTTAGTAGGAAAGGCAGGCCATGAAGCTTTCTTT.